Listed here are 3 T cell receptor beta chains from one sample, sequenced in a study of CD8 T cells in Susac syndrome. Random-hexamer reverse transcription was applied to 0.5 to 1 ug RNA. From the immunoSEQ multiplex PCR reads, TCRdb called clonotypes with MiXCR, one entry per CDR3 protein. The table includes about 200,000 distinct CDR3 sequences, roughly 96% detected once. The specimen was CD4+ T cells from PBMCs. These receptor sequences come from a human donor with multiple sclerosis.

A note on this clonotype: Mismatch with germline at one junction end may stem from a read error. The chain employs TRBV7-7 and TRBJ2-1, with D tentatively TRBD2 (6 bases). Germline V gives CDR1 SSHAT, CDR2 FNYEAQ (reference sequence). The CDR3 consists of 13 residues. As DNA, the CDR3 is TGTGCTAGCAGCCGCGGGGCAAACAATGAGCAGTTCTTC. Protein sequence: CASSRGANNEQFF.

This clonotype appeared once. The chain links TRBV29-1 to TRBJ1-2, with 7 bases identical to TRBD1. This CDR3 has 12 residues. The germline CDR1 and CDR2 sequences are SQVTM and ANQGSEA. Trimming removed 7 bases from V and 1 base from J; junction bases left unmatched: 3. Here the CDR3 DNA reads TGCAGCGACTCAGGGGGTAACTATGGCTACACCTTC. It is translated as CSDSGGNYGYTF.

This chain joins TRBV25-1 and TRBJ2-7; D is ambiguous. The CDR3 length is 13 residues. Per the germline V gene, CDR1 is MGHDK and CDR2 is SYGVNS. Trimming shortened V by 0 bases and J by 3 bases, and 6 bases separated the two germline ends. The CDR3 loop reads CASSEYTGYEQYF. The CDR3 DNA reads as TGTGCCAGCAGTGAATATACGGGCTACGAGCAGTACTTC.